The T cell receptor (beta chain) under discussion was sequenced for a study of blood T cell repertoires in COVID-19 (dated by TCRdb to 2018 to 2021). With respect to the entire study: Collaborator samples came from the United States, Italy and Spain and covered acute and convalescent phases of COVID-19. The material from the prospective study consisted of cDNA or gDNA derived from T cells, B-cell-depleted T cells, or PBMCs. The repertoires were released in a freely available public database intended as a resource for research on the immune response to SARS-CoV-2. HLA class I and class II types, where available, came from metadata supplied by the sample provider rather than from assay-based typing. The samples were drawn from two sources: the first 160 participants of the ongoing ImmuneRACE study, and 1,200 or so subjects contributed by 6 global collaborators. A de-identified subject ID, COVID-19 status, age in years and sex were almost always included in the sample metadata. The dataset comprised deeply sampled blood TCRbeta repertoires from subjects exposed to, actively infected with, or recovered from COVID-19.

Overall results and qualifications from the work: Clinical and demographic metadata were provided uncurated, with the amount varying by source and participant.

Taken from the germline V gene, the CDR1 and CDR2 loops are MNHEY and SVGAGI. The V end loses 7 bases and the J end loses 7 bases, and a stretch of 17 bases separates them. Measured from the cysteine to the phenylalanine, the CDR3 is 14 residues long. This entry keeps only the CDR3 DNA: 42 bases, framed from base 1. To note about this clone: Its target antigen remains unknown. Base qualities were left out, and no much larger clone turns up one base away.

TCRbeta CDR3 regions were amplified from genomic DNA by means of the immunoSEQ Assay, a bias-controlled multiplex PCR. The published analysis was carried out like this. The number of nucleated cells in each sample was estimated from the amplification of reference gene primers within the assay. To quantify the absolute abundance of each unique TCRbeta CDR3 rearrangement, sequence reads were collapsed and filtered. Productive Simpson clonality was computed per sample as the square root of Simpson's diversity index over productive rearrangements. In TCRdb, the immuneACCESS table is reduced to in-frame sequences with V and J assigned. These tables do not hold every clone; where another copy was compared, an unresolved V gene accounts for under half, and the others remain unexplained. V, J and clone size derive from that table, while D and trimming were established from the DNA sequence. The sample table records more than 200,000 clones; under 90% of these occur just once. Roughly 12% of the sample is in the top ten clones.

One collaborating source in Seattle enrolled patients while the patients were actively infected and followed the patients over time throughout the course of disease. Each collaborating institution followed its own protocols to collect whole blood in K2EDTA tubes. For TCRbeta analysis, collaborators shipped samples as frozen whole blood, isolated PBMCs, or DNA extracted from either of those sample types. The rearranged segments are TRBV6-5 and TRBJ2-1; the D gene is perhaps TRBD1, on 5 matching bases. The receptor was derived from a man aged 50 to 59 with COVID-19, enrolled during active disease. The sample was peripheral blood. The nucleotide sequence is given as TGTGCCAGCAACCAGCTACAGGTCAGGAATGAGCAGTTCTTC. Translated, it gives CASNQLQVRNEQFF.